The 8 T cell receptor beta chains presented below share a single source sample, sequenced in a study of blood T cell repertoires in COVID-19 (dated by TCRdb to about 2020). Preparation of the library involved the immunoSEQ multiplex PCR assay. As stored in TCRdb, this immuneACCESS dataset retains in-frame rearrangements with V and J assigned. A fraction of the clones does not appear; measured against another copy, unresolved V genes explain less than half of the discrepancy, and the remainder lacks a known reason. The sample table holds 160,000 or so clones, of which about 88% were seen once. 2% to 3% of the sample goes to the ten largest clones. Sequences were obtained from peripheral blood. The receptors were gathered from a woman in her seventies with acute or convalescent COVID-19.

The chain combines TRBV5-1 with TRBJ2-3, with D perhaps matching TRBD2 (6 bases). The CDR3 runs to 15 residues. V lost 4 bases, J lost 4 bases, and 16 bases lay in between. The germline CDR1 and CDR2 sequences are SGHRS and YFSETQ. CDR3 nucleotide sequence: TGCGCCAGCAGCCGGGACTTCGCCAAGCCAGATACGCAGTATTTT. It codes for CASSRDFAKPDTQYF.

The chain combines TRBV11-3 with TRBJ2-1; 10 bases are a match to TRBD2. This CDR3 has 15 amino acids. V was pared by 5 bases and J by 4 bases, with 5 bases of the junction left unmatched. Germline values: CDR1 SGHNT, CDR2 YENEEA. In nucleotides, the CDR3 is TGTGCCAGCAGCGACACTAGCGGGGCTTACAATGAGCAGTTCTTC. Translation gives CASSDTSGAYNEQFF.

The chain carries TRBV27 and TRBJ2-7; perhaps TRBD2 as D (6 bases). The CDR3 totals 14 residues. From germline, CDR1 is MNHEY and CDR2 SMNVEV (reference sequence). V gave up 5 bases and J gave up 3 bases, with 14 bases separating them. DNA for the CDR3: TGTGCCAGCAGTAGGGACTTTCGCCTCTACGAGCAGTACGTC. Amino acid sequence: CASSRDFRLYEQYV.

The rearrangement links TRBV5-1 to TRBJ1-2; TRBD1 agrees at 11 bases. Germline CDR1 SGHRS, CDR2 YFSETQ. The CDR3 has 15 residues. Trimming cost V 5 bases and J 4 bases; bases outside gene matches: 7. The CDR3: CASRAGTGGGYGYTF. For the CDR3, the DNA is TGCGCCAGCAGGGCCGGGACAGGGGGAGGCTATGGCTACACCTTC.

This chain joins TRBV30 and TRBJ2-3, with TRBD1 matching over 7 bases. Germline CDR1 GTSNPN, CDR2 SVGIG (reference sequence). The CDR3 has 18 residues. Trimming at V came to 6 bases and at J to 4 bases, leaving 22 bases not matched to a gene. CDR3 amino acids: CACSYTVWDSYLADTQYF. In nucleotides, the CDR3 is TGTGCCTGTTCCTACACCGTATGGGACAGCTATTTAGCAGATACGCAGTATTTT.

The J gene is TRBJ2-2, the V gene TRBV10-2; 9 bases are shared with TRBD2. CDR1 is WSHSY and CDR2 is SAAADI in the germline V gene. The CDR3 sequence is 17 residues long. V lost 3 bases to trimming and J lost 5 bases; unmatched junction nucleotides: 10. The CDR3: CASSEWGAGGKTGELFF. The CDR3 DNA is TGCGCCAGCAGTGAATGGGGAGCGGGGGGAAAAACCGGGGAGCTGTTTTTT.

The CDR3 nucleotides are TGTGCCTGGAGTGTACTTGGACAGGCGAAAGCCACCTCTGGAAACACCATATATTTT. It translates to CAWSVLGQAKATSGNTIYF. This chain uses TRBV30 with TRBJ1-3; 7 bases line up with TRBD1. Trimming cost V 0 bases and J 0 bases; bases outside gene matches: 14. This CDR3 region has 19 residues. Germline-derived CDR1 and CDR2 are GTSNPN and SVGIG (reference sequence).

The genes are TRBV7-2 and TRBJ1-4, with 7 bases identical to TRBD1. The CDR3 has 13 amino acids. The junction had 5 bases not matched to a gene; V was cut back by 5 bases and J by 8 bases. The germline V gene has CDR1 SGHTA and CDR2 FQGNSA. The CDR3 here is CASSRDRAEKLFF. The CDR3 nucleotides are TGTGCCAGCAGCCGAGACAGGGCCGAAAAACTGTTTTTT.